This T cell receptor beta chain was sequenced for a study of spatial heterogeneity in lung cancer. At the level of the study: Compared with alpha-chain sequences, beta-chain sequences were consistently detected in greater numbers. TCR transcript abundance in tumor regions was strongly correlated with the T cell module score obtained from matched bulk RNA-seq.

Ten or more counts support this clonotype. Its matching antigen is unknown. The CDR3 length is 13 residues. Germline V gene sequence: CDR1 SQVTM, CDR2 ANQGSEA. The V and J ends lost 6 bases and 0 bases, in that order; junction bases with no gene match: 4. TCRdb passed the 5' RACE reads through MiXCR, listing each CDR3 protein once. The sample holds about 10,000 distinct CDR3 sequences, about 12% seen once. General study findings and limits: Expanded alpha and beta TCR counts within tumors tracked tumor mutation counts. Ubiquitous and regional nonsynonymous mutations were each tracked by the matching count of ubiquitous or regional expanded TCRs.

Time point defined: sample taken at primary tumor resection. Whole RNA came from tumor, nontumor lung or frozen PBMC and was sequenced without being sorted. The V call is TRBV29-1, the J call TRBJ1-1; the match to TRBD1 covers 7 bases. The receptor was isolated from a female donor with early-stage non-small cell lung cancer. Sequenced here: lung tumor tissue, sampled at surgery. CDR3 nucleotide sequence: TGCAGCGTAGGACAGGCGTTGAACACTGAAGCTTTCTTT. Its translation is CSVGQALNTEAFF.